Each of the 20 T cell receptor beta chains below was sequenced from the same sample in a study of cytomegalovirus exposure and HLA in healthy donors. Use of 60 Vbeta and 13 Jbeta primers characterized the PCR. Assay used: immunoSEQ multiplex PCR; TCRdb lists only in-frame clones, some missing. The sample lists under 200,000 clones; roughly four fifths were seen once. Sequenced material: PBMCs. The receptor set was obtained from a man over 45 in good health and CMV-seropositive.

The gene calls are TRBV7-2 and TRBJ2-3; 8 nucleotides line up with TRBD2. CDR1 SGHTA and CDR2 FQGNSA come from the germline V gene. This CDR3 has 17 amino acids. Germline trimming cut 5 bases from V and 4 bases from J; bases unmatched to any gene: 14. CDR3: CASSTRGGVGIPDTQYF. The CDR3 region has the DNA TGTGCCAGCAGCACCCGGGGGGGCGTAGGGATCCCAGATACGCAGTATTTT.

The chain recombines TRBV10-3 with TRBJ1-5, with D possibly TRBD1 on 6 matching bases. CDR1 and CDR2 from the germline V gene are ENHRY and SYGVKD. The CDR3 has 13 residues. Trimming stripped 6 bases from V and 7 bases from J, with 13 bases between. CDR3 DNA: TGTGCCATCAGGGCACAGGGTGGGCAGCCCCAGCATTTT. Amino acid sequence: CAIRAQGGQPQHF.

The chain links TRBV18 to TRBJ1-1; D may be TRBD1 (6 bases). The CDR3 length is 15 residues. Germline lookup yields CDR1 KGHSH and CDR2 LQKENI. The V and J ends lost 4 bases and 1 base respectively, with 13 bases between them. CDR3 sequence: CASSLAPGQNTEAFF. CDR3 nucleotides: TGTGCCAGCTCACTTGCCCCGGGACAGAACACTGAAGCTTTCTTT.

This clone was picked up a small number of times. This chain links TRBV5-4 with TRBJ1-1; a weak D match, TRBD1 (5 bases). V was cut by 3 bases and J by 0 bases, with 12 bases left in between. Germline CDR1 is SGHNT and CDR2 is YYREEE (reference sequence). This CDR3 region has 15 residues. CDR3 loop: CASSWGLGLNTEAFF. In DNA form, the CDR3 reads TGTGCCAGCAGCTGGGGACTGGGCTTGAACACTGAAGCTTTCTTT.

The V gene is TRBV19, the J gene TRBJ2-7, with 7 positions matching TRBD1. With V trimmed by 3 bases and J by 2 bases, 4 bases remained unmatched. Germline loops: CDR1 LNHDA, CDR2 SQIVND (reference sequence). There are 14 residues in the CDR3. DNA of the CDR3: TGTGCCAGTAGTATGAGGGACAGCCCCTACGAGCAGTACTTC. Amino acid sequence: CASSMRDSPYEQYF.

V is TRBV5-1 and J is TRBJ1-2, with a weak D call TRBD1 (5 bases). The CDR3 loop spans 13 amino acids. V was clipped by 0 bases and J by 2 bases, with 5 bases between them. Germline V CDR1 and CDR2: SGHRS, YFSETQ. The CDR3 loop is CASSLDRNYGYTF. The CDR3 DNA follows: TGCGCCAGCAGCTTGGACAGGAACTATGGCTACACCTTC.

This chain connects TRBV7-2 to TRBJ2-5; the D gene is possibly TRBD1 (6 bases). The V end was cut by 5 bases, the J end by 5 bases, with 18 bases between. The CDR3 has 15 amino acids. Germline-derived CDR1 and CDR2 are SGHTA and FQGNSA. This CDR3 reads CASSRSGGLGETQYF. For the CDR3, the DNA is TGTGCCAGCAGCCGTTCTGGGGGCCTAGGGGAGACCCAGTACTTC.

The table lists this clone with a few counts. The genes are TRBV7-3 and TRBJ2-3; 9 bases map to TRBD2. Germline trimming cut 5 bases from V and 5 bases from J; bases unmatched to any gene: 14. Germline CDR1 and CDR2: SGHTA and FQGTGA. The CDR3 sequence is 17 residues long. CDR3 loop: CASSPRAGGRAEDTQYF. The CDR3 region has the DNA TGTGCCAGCAGCCCTAGGGCCGGCGGGAGGGCCGAAGATACGCAGTATTTT.

In regard to this clone: Likely a read error: the CDR3 ends without its conserved phenylalanine or tryptophan. The V call is TRBV15, the J call TRBJ1-1, with D possibly being TRBD1 (6 bases). Trimming removed 1 base from V and 6 bases from J, with 15 bases in between. The CDR3 loop spans 15 amino acids. Germline assignment: CDR1 LNHNV and CDR2 YYDKDF (reference sequence). The CDR3 protein is CATSRVRSRGSEAFL. CDR3 DNA sequence: TGTGCCACCAGCAGAGTCAGGTCCAGGGGATCTGAAGCTTTCCTT.

The chain is built from TRBV7-2 and TRBJ2-5; D gene uncertain. The CDR3 contains 16 residues. Germline values: CDR1 SGHTA, CDR2 FQGNSA. V was clipped by 1 base and J by 2 bases, with 14 bases between them. The CDR3 DNA sequence: TGTGCCAGCAGCTTAGGAAGATCAGTCATTCAAGAGACCCAGTACTTC. It specifies CASSLGRSVIQETQYF.

The gene calls are TRBV6-6 and TRBJ2-5, with 8 bases identical to TRBD2. From germline, CDR1 is MNHNY and CDR2 SVGAGI (reference sequence). This CDR3 spans 14 amino acids. The junction had 4 bases not matched to a gene; V was cut back by 5 bases and J by 2 bases. Here the CDR3 reads CASSPREGQETQYF. Here the CDR3 DNA reads TGTGCCAGCAGTCCCCGGGAGGGTCAAGAGACCCAGTACTTC.

The chain recombines TRBV6-5 with TRBJ1-4; the D gene is possibly TRBD1 (5 bases). From germline, CDR1 is MNHEY and CDR2 SVGAGI. The CDR3 contains 13 residues. Trimming stripped 7 bases from V and 5 bases from J, with 11 bases between. The DNA of the CDR3 is TGTGCCAGCACCCCGGGGGGGAATGAAAAACTGTTTTTT. Translation: CASTPGGNEKLFF.

This clone was observed a few times. V gene TRBV4-3 combines with J gene TRBJ1-3; no firm D call. Germline CDR1 LGHNA, CDR2 YSLEER. Trimming left V 2 bases short and J 0 bases short, with 11 bases between. The CDR3 loop spans 16 amino acids. CDR3 loop: CASSQSSQASGNTIYF. The CDR3 DNA sequence: TGCGCCAGCAGCCAAAGTAGTCAGGCCTCTGGAAACACCATATATTTT.

The chain couples TRBV27 to TRBJ1-1, with D possibly matching TRBD1 (5 bases). This CDR3 has 17 amino acids. Trimming removed 5 bases at V and 1 base at J, with 20 bases between. Per the germline V gene, CDR1 is MNHEY and CDR2 is SMNVEV (reference sequence). This CDR3 reads CASSPGDGIEGNTEAFF. The CDR3 DNA follows: TGTGCCAGCAGTCCGGGGGACGGAATCGAAGGGAACACTGAAGCTTTCTTT.

The V gene is TRBV10-3, the J gene TRBJ2-3; tentatively, D is TRBD2 (5 bases). Looked up from germline, CDR1 is ENHRY and CDR2 is SYGVKD. V lost 2 bases and J 2 bases, leaving 14 bases between the germline ends. CDR3 length equals 16 residues. The CDR3 is CAISEKAETNTDTQYF. The CDR3 DNA reads as TGTGCCATCAGTGAGAAAGCGGAGACCAACACAGATACGCAGTATTTT.

The chain employs TRBV4-2 and TRBJ2-7; the match to TRBD2 covers 14 bases. CDR1 is LGHNA and CDR2 is YNFKEQ in the germline V gene. J lost 3 bases, V lost 4 bases, and 2 bases had no gene match. This CDR3 is built from 15 residues. The CDR3 region is CASSPGTSGSYEQYF. The DNA for the CDR3 is TGTGCCAGCAGCCCTGGGACTAGCGGGAGCTACGAGCAGTACTTC.

V and J are TRBV4-3 and TRBJ2-7; 9 nucleotides line up with TRBD2. The V and J ends lost 1 base and 0 bases, in that order; junction bases with no gene match: 4. This CDR3 has 16 residues. The V gene's germline CDR1 is LGHNA and CDR2 YSLEER. CDR3: CASSQGSGRSSYEQYF. CDR3 bases: TGCGCCAGCAGCCAAGGTAGCGGGAGAAGCTCCTACGAGCAGTACTTC.

The rearrangement uses TRBV7-9 and TRBJ2-6; no clear D. The CDR3 runs to 14 residues. V was pared by 5 bases and J by 0 bases, with 5 bases between. Per the germline V gene, CDR1 is SEHNR and CDR2 is FQNEAQ (reference sequence). CDR3 bases: TGTGCCAGCAGCCCGTCCTCTGGGGCCAACGTCCTGACTTTC. This codes for CASSPSSGANVLTF.

V usage is TRBV19 and J usage is TRBJ2-3; 9 bases map to TRBD2. Germline values: CDR1 LNHDA, CDR2 SQIVND (reference sequence). V was pared by 3 bases and J by 7 bases, with 14 bases of the junction left unmatched. The CDR3 runs to 17 residues. CDR3 sequence: CASSILGSSGRPNTQYF. Written as DNA, the CDR3 is TGTGCCAGTAGTATTCTGGGGAGTAGCGGGAGACCTAATACGCAGTATTTT. Complete variable domain (other parts from reference TRBV19 and TRBJ2-3): DGGITQSPKYLFRKEGQNVTLSCEQNLNHDAMYWYRQDPGQGLRLIYYSQIVNDFQKGDIAEGYSVSREKKESFPLTVTSAQKNPTAFYLCASSILGSSGRPNTQYFGPGTRLTVL.

The chain couples TRBV4-2 to TRBJ2-3; 7 positions match TRBD1. The V and J ends lost 3 bases and 7 bases, in that order; junction bases with no gene match: 10. This CDR3 spans 15 amino acids. Germline CDR1 LGHNA, CDR2 YNFKEQ. In DNA, the CDR3 is TGTGCCAGCAGCCAGAACGGACAGGAGCCCTATACGCAGTATTTT. Translation gives CASSQNGQEPYTQYF.